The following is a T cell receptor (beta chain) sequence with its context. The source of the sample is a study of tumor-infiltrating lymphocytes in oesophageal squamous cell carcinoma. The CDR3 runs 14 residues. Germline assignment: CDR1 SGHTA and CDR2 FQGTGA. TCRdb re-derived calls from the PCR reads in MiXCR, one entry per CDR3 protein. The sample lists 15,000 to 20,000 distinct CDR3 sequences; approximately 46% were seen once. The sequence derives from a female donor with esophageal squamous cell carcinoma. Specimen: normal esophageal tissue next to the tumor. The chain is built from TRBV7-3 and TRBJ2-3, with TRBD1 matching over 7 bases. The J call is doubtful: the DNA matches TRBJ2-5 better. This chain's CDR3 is CASSSQGQQETQYF. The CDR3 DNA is TGTGCCAGCAGCTCACAGGGGCAGCAAGAGACCCAGTACTTC.